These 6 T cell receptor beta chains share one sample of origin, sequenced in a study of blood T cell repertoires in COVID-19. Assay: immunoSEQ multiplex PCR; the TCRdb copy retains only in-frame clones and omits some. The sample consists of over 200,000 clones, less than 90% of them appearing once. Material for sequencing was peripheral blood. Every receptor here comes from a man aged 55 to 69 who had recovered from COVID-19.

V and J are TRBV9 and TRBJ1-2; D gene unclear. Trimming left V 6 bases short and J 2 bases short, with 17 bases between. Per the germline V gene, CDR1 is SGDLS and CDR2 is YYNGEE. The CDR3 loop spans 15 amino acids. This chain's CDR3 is CASTPDLLHNYGYTF. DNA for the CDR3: TGTGCCAGCACCCCCGATTTGTTACACAACTATGGCTACACCTTC. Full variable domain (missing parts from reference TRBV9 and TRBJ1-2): DSGVTQTPKHLITATGQRVTLRCSPRSGDLSVYWYQQSLDQGLQFLIQYYNGEERAKGNILERFSAQQFPDLHSELNLSSLELGDSALYFCASTPDLLHNYGYTFGSGTRLTVV.

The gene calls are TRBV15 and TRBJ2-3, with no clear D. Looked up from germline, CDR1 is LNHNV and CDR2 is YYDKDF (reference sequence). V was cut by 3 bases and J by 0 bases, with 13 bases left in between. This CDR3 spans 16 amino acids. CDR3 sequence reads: CATSSDEIYSTDTQYF. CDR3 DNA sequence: TGTGCCACCAGCAGTGATGAGATTTACAGCACAGATACGCAGTATTTT.

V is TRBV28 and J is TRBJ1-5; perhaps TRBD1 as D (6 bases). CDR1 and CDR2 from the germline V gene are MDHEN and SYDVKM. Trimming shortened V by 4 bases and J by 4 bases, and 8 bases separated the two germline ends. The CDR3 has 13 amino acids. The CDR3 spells CASSSQGNQPQHF. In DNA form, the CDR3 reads TGTGCCAGCAGTTCACAGGGAAATCAGCCCCAGCATTTT. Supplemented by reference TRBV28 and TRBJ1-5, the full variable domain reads DVKVTQSSRYLVKRTGEKVFLECVQDMDHENMFWYRQDPGLGLRLIYFSYDVKMKEKGDIPEGYSVSREKKERFSLILESASTNQTSMYLCASSSQGNQPQHFGDGTRLSIL.

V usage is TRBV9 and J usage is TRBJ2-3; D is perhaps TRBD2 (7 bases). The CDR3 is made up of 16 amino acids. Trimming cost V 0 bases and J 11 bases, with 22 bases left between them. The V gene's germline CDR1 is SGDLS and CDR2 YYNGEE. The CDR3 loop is CASSVEGGGPPGEQYF. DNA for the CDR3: TGTGCCAGCAGCGTAGAGGGCGGGGGCCCCCCAGGGGAGCAGTATTTT.

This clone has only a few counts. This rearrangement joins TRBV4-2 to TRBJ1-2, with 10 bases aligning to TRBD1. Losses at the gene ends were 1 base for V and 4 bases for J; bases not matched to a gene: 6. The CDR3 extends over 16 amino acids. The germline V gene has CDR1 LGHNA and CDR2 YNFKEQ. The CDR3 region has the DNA TGTGCCAGCAGCCAAGCCGGGACAGGGGTCATCTATGGCTACACCTTC. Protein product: CASSQAGTGVIYGYTF.

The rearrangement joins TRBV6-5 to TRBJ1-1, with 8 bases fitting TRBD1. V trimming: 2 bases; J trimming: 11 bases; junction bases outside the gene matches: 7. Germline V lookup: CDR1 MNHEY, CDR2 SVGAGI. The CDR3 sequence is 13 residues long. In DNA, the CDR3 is TGTGCCAGCAGTTACAGGGACAGGCCCCTCGCTTTCTTT. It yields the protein CASSYRDRPLAFF.